This T cell receptor (beta chain) derives from a study of blood T cells in healthy people across ages. Study-level points and caveats: Both higher diversity and more naive CD4+ cells marked long-lived donors when set against aged donors.

Primed by a sample-barcoded 5' primer and a J-beta primer mix, a second PCR proceeded for about 6 to 12 cycles. Every cDNA was tagged by a template-switch adaptor with 12 random nucleotides. Researchers report that each sample yielded at least 2.5 million CDR3-containing paired-end reads. MiXCR, run by TCRdb on the 5' RACE reads, gives a single entry per CDR3 protein. Of some 900,000 distinct CDR3 sequences listed, roughly 50% are singletons. The germline gives CDR1 LNHDA, CDR2 SQIVND (reference sequence). The CDR3 runs 15 residues. Trimming stripped 1 base from V and 5 bases from J, with 14 bases between. Each sample provided at least 6 micrograms of extracted total RNA. As for this clonotype: Its cognate antigen is unknown.

The chain is built from TRBV19 and TRBJ2-5; perhaps TRBD2 as D (5 bases). The sequence came from a man younger than 40 in good health. Specimen: blood. CDR3 in amino acids: CASSIGGRAGETQYF. CDR3 nucleotides: TGTGCCAGTAGTATAGGAGGGCGGGCTGGCGAGACCCAGTACTTC.